This TCR beta chain is from a study of radiotherapy plus CTLA-4 blockade in lung cancer. The V and J ends lost 0 bases and 10 bases respectively, with 14 bases between them. In germline, CDR1 is SGHRS, CDR2 YFSETQ. CDR3 length: 15 residues. This clone was seen only once. Measured with immunoSEQ multiplex PCR; TCRdb has only the in-frame clones, and not every one. The sample gives 64,000 or so clones, roughly 76% of which show up once; about 8.3% is in the top ten. This clonotype was obtained from a human donor with non-small cell lung cancer whose response to radiotherapy plus ipilimumab could not be evaluated. V gene TRBV5-1 combines with J gene TRBJ1-6; perhaps TRBD1 as D (5 bases). Sequencing was performed on peripheral blood, taken from a patient treated with radiotherapy plus ipilimumab. The CDR3 loop is CASSLGPGLGSPLHF. For the CDR3, the DNA is TGCGCCAGCAGCTTGGGACCAGGGCTAGGCTCACCCCTCCACTTT.